The clone carrying this T cell receptor (beta chain) was counted ten times or more. The sample comes from a study of read filtering for tumor transcriptome and immune sequencing. The V and J ends lost 6 bases and 6 bases, in that order; junction bases with no gene match: 8. Germline values: CDR1 MNHNY, CDR2 SVGAGI (reference sequence). This CDR3 spans 13 amino acids. From roughly 390 ng of RNA, a library with molecular barcoded alpha/delta and beta/gamma adaptors was made. A single record per CDR3 protein comes from TCRdb applying MiXCR to the reads. The sample records approximately 61,000 distinct CDR3 sequences, roughly 19% being singletons.

The source of this sequence is a donor over 35 with multiple myeloma. Sequenced material: a population of CD138-negative cells sorted from bone marrow. V is TRBV6-6 and J is TRBJ2-7; 7 bases align to TRBD1. The CDR3, as DNA: TGTGCCAGCAGAAATACAGGGGTTGGCGAGCAGTACTTC. Translated, it gives CASRNTGVGEQYF.